The source of this T cell receptor (beta chain) is a study of cytomegalovirus exposure and HLA in healthy donors. Background on the study: In an earlier analysis, around 100 million unique TCR beta sequences were found from approximately 190 million T cells.

Amplification used 60 Vbeta primers and 13 Jbeta primers. TCRdb's table, derived via immunoSEQ multiplex PCR, lists solely in-frame clones and lacks some. The sample contains about 150,000 clones, 68% of which appear only once. The sequenced sample consisted of PBMCs. The receptor's source is a young man in good health and CMV-seropositive.

The CDR3 here is CASSYRTSRVNEQFF. The CDR3 coding sequence is TGTGCCAGCAGTTACCGGACTAGCAGGGTCAATGAGCAGTTCTTC. The chain recombines TRBV6-6 with TRBJ2-1; 8 bases are shared with TRBD2. Trimming cost V 2 bases and J 6 bases; bases outside gene matches: 6. The CDR3 length is 15 residues. The germline gives CDR1 MNHNY, CDR2 SVGAGI (reference sequence).